This TCR beta chain is drawn from a study of cytomegalovirus exposure and HLA in healthy donors. Germline V gene data show CDR1 as SGHTA and CDR2 as FQGNSA. V was trimmed by 1 base and J by 0 bases, leaving 9 bases between them. The CDR3 totals 15 residues. Produced via immunoSEQ multiplex PCR; TCRdb's table is partial and in-frame only. The data hold tens of thousands of clones, with around nine tenths observed a single time. The receptor comes from a woman aged 18-29 years in good health and CMV-seropositive. The sample taken for sequencing was PBMCs. V and J are TRBV7-2 and TRBJ1-1; D perhaps matches TRBD1 (5 bases). CDR3 loop: CASSLVGGVNTEAFF. In nucleotides, the CDR3 is TGTGCCAGCAGCTTAGTGGGAGGGGTGAACACTGAAGCTTTCTTT.